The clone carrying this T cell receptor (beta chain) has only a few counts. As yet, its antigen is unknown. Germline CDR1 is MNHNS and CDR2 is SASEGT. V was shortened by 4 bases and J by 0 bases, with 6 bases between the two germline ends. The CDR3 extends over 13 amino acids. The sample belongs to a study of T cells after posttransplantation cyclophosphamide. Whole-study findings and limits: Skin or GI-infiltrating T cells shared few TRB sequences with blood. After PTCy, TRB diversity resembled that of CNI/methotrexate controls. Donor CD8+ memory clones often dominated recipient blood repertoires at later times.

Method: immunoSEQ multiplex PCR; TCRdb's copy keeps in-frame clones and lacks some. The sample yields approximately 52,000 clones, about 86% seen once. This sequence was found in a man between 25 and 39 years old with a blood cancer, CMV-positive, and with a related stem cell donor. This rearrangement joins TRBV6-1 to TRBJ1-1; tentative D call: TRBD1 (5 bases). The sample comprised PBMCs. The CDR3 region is CASSGQLNTEAFF. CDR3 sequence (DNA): TGTGCCAGCAGTGGACAGTTGAACACTGAAGCTTTCTTT.